One and the same sample provided the 29 T cell receptor beta chains below, sequenced in a study of T cells expressing NK-cell markers. TCRdb re-called the 5' RACE reads and catalogs CDR3 proteins one per entry, DNA excluded. The sample table includes some 410,000 distinct CDR3 sequences. The source material was blood T cells: a sorted CD56 or NKG2C T cell subset, CD4+ or CD8+ T cells, or bulk PBMC T cells (not recorded which). The source of these receptors is a woman aged 18 to 69 in good health.

The CDR3: CASSGLRDFTYEQYF. The gene calls are TRBV27 and TRBJ2-7; TCRdb returns TRBD2, unconfirmable since there is no DNA. CDR1 MNHEY and CDR2 SMNVEV come from the germline V gene (reference sequence). The CDR3 has 15 residues.

The V and J genes are TRBV7-2 and TRBJ2-2; TCRdb proposes TRBD2, but this gene call is untestable without DNA. The CDR3 sequence is 17 residues long. The germline V gene encodes CDR1 SGHTA and CDR2 FQGNSA. CDR3 protein: CASSLGSGGSNTGELFF.

The rearrangement joins TRBV6-1 to TRBJ2-1. Germline V CDR1 and CDR2: MNHNS, SASEGT. The CDR3 length is 16 residues. Here the CDR3 reads CASSLEDPRSYNEQFF.

The rearrangement uses TRBV12-3 or TRBV12-4 and TRBJ2-3. The CDR3 is made up of 13 amino acids. CDR3 protein: CASSRLFTDTQYF.

This chain uses TRBV6-1 with TRBJ1-3. The germline V gene encodes CDR1 MNHNS and CDR2 SASEGT. This CDR3 has 16 residues. CDR3 sequence reads: CASSEVPQNSGNTIYF.

The chain employs TRBV29-1 and TRBJ2-3; TCRdb's D call, TRBD1, is unchecked because there is no DNA. CDR1 is SQVTM and CDR2 is ANQGSEA in the germline V gene. This CDR3 has 16 amino acids. The CDR3 spells CSPWGGYKPGPDTQYF.

The chain employs TRBV10-3 and TRBJ2-3; TCRdb's D gene call, TRBD1, goes unchecked for lack of DNA. Germline V gene data show CDR1 as ENHRY and CDR2 as SYGVKD. The CDR3 runs 16 residues. The CDR3 sequence: CAISEGGAGATDTQYF.

Measured by frequency, this clonotype is large. V usage is TRBV7-2 and J usage is TRBJ2-7; TCRdb returns TRBD1, unconfirmable since there is no DNA. This CDR3 is built from 12 residues. Germline loops: CDR1 SGHTA, CDR2 FQGNSA. The CDR3 region is CASSLRGVEQYF.

The rearrangement joins TRBV5-6 to TRBJ2-5; the TCRdb D gene call, TRBD1, has no DNA to confirm it. CDR3 size: 15 residues. The germline V gene has CDR1 SGHDT and CDR2 YYEEEE. CDR3 sequence: CASRHDRYFSETQYF.

The CDR3 protein is CASSYSFRLGYGYTF. This sequence joins TRBV6-5 and TRBJ1-2. CDR3 length equals 15 residues. The V gene's germline CDR1 is MNHEY and CDR2 SVGAGI.

V gene TRBV4-3 combines with J gene TRBJ1-2; TCRdb selects TRBD1, and the lack of DNA leaves this call unchecked. CDR3 length: 16 residues. Germline V lookup: CDR1 LGHNA, CDR2 YSLEER. This CDR3 is CASSQDIWARARGYTF.

This chain uses TRBV4-1 with TRBJ1-1; TCRdb lists TRBD1, though no DNA is available to test this call. Germline loops: CDR1 MGHRA, CDR2 YSYEKL. The CDR3 extends over 14 amino acids. The CDR3 sequence: CASSPLTGDTEAFF.

The rearrangement links TRBV12-3 or TRBV12-4 to TRBJ1-1. This CDR3 spans 11 amino acids. This CDR3 is CASRYSSEAFF.

V usage is TRBV28 and J usage is TRBJ2-3; there is no DNA to check the TCRdb D call of TRBD1. This CDR3 has 15 residues. From germline, CDR1 is MDHEN and CDR2 SYDVKM. The CDR3 is CASSLTGFPTDTQYF.

The CDR3 is CASSLGGASSNYGYTF. This chain links TRBV5-1 with TRBJ1-2. Germline CDR1 is SGHRS and CDR2 is YFSETQ. There are 16 residues in the CDR3.

The chain employs TRBV20-1 and TRBJ2-5; the D call of TRBD2 rests on TCRdb alone, since no DNA is present to check it. The CDR3 length is 11 residues. Germline CDR1 reads DFQATT; CDR2 reads SNEGSKA (reference sequence). The CDR3 loop is CSVPEGETQYF.

V usage is TRBV30 and J usage is TRBJ1-2. CDR1 and CDR2 from the germline V gene are GTSNPN and SVGIG (reference sequence). The CDR3 is made up of 12 amino acids. The CDR3 is CAWRSPNYGYTF.

The chain links TRBV12-3 or TRBV12-4 to TRBJ1-3. This CDR3 region has 14 residues. The CDR3 spells CASRVQGSGNTIYF.

The rearrangement links TRBV11-2 to TRBJ2-3. CDR1 and CDR2 (germline): SGHAT, FQNNGV. The CDR3 extends over 13 amino acids. The CDR3 here is CASSSMSTDTQYF. The complete variable domain, with remaining parts taken from reference TRBV11-2 and TRBJ2-3, reads EAGVAQSPRYKIIEKRQSVAFWCNPISGHATLYWYQQILGQGPKLLIQFQNNGVVDDSQLPKDRFSAERLKGVDSTLKIQPAKLEDSAVYLCASSSMSTDTQYFGPGTRLTVL.

The chain couples TRBV9 to TRBJ2-1; TCRdb designates TRBD1, a call that cannot be tested without DNA. The CDR3 is 15 residues long. Germline CDR1 SGDLS, CDR2 YYNGEE. CDR3 loop: CASSGAGATYNEQFF.

This sequence joins TRBV20-1 and TRBJ1-6. CDR1 is DFQATT and CDR2 is SNEGSKA in the germline V gene (reference sequence). The CDR3 is 14 residues long. The CDR3 region is CSAVISSYNSPLHF.

This chain joins TRBV6-1 and TRBJ2-7; TCRdb indicates TRBD2, and absent DNA this call remains unverified. Germline CDR1 MNHNS, CDR2 SASEGT. The CDR3 loop spans 14 amino acids. CDR3: CASSELRLVYEQYF.

The chain couples TRBV20-1 to TRBJ2-2; TCRdb gives TRBD1 as the D gene, but with no DNA this cannot be confirmed. Per the germline V gene, CDR1 is DFQATT and CDR2 is SNEGSKA (reference sequence). CDR3 length: 13 amino acids. The CDR3 protein is CSAPTGGHGELFF.

The chain employs TRBV20-1 and TRBJ2-1; TCRdb lists TRBD2, though no DNA is available to test this call. Germline CDR1 is DFQATT and CDR2 is SNEGSKA (reference sequence). The CDR3 runs 15 residues. This CDR3 is CSARSRDYDYNEQFF.

The chain has TRBV5-1 and TRBJ2-2; TCRdb designates TRBD2, a call that cannot be tested without DNA. The CDR3 consists of 15 residues. The germline CDR1 and CDR2 sequences are SGHRS and YFSETQ. The CDR3 sequence is CASSFTSGRTGELFF.

The V gene is TRBV20-1, the J gene TRBJ1-1. CDR1 and CDR2 (germline): DFQATT, SNEGSKA (reference sequence). The CDR3 spans 11 residues. CDR3 sequence reads: CSARDNTEAFF.

The chain couples TRBV20-1 to TRBJ2-2; TCRdb picks TRBD1, but there is no DNA to check that call. This CDR3 region has 12 residues. Germline V gives CDR1 DFQATT, CDR2 SNEGSKA (reference sequence). CDR3 sequence: CSADRVTGELFF.

The chain uses TRBV4-3 and TRBJ2-1; lacking DNA, the TRBD2 call made by TCRdb goes unchecked. This CDR3 region has 19 residues. Looked up from germline, CDR1 is LGHNA and CDR2 is YSLEER. The CDR3 spells CASSQGTSGGPSSYNEQFF.

The chain links TRBV6-1 to TRBJ2-1; TCRdb returns TRBD1, unconfirmable since there is no DNA. CDR1 is MNHNS, CDR2 SASEGT, per germline. The CDR3 runs to 16 residues. CDR3: CASSRRGHALENEQFF.